Sequencing of this T cell receptor beta chain was carried out in a study of shared T cell receptors in the human thymus. TCRdb keeps only in-frame clones here, not all; method: immunoSEQ multiplex PCR. Among some 640,000 clones listed, roughly 86% were seen once. This clone has just a few counts. This sample was also put to use in a study of human thymus T cells. As that report states: Resections were taken during corrective heart surgery, and the thymus tissue came from these. Biased V and J segment usage appeared in thymus and peripheral blood. As related research reported, thymic repertoires overlapped highly among unrelated individuals.

The sequenced material came from thymocytes. This receptor was taken from a boy under two years old with a congenital heart defect.

CDR3: CASSVQGLVDEQFF. CDR3 in DNA: TGTGCCAGCAGCGTACAGGGTTTAGTGGATGAGCAGTTCTTC. This chain connects TRBV9 to TRBJ2-1; maybe TRBD1 (5 bases). The CDR3 is 14 amino acids. Germline V lookup: CDR1 SGDLS, CDR2 YYNGEE. With 1 base removed from V and 8 bases from J, the gap between germline ends came to 13 bases.